These 10 T cell receptor beta chains were sequenced from one sample in a study of regulatory T cells in long-lasting Graves disease. Combining iRepertoire HTBI primers with Arm-PCR of CDR3 regions, the authors built TCR beta libraries. In TCRdb, the multiplex PCR reads were re-called with MiXCR into one record per CDR3 protein. The repertoire includes about 400,000 distinct CDR3 sequences, 15% to 20% of them detected once, and 20% to 25% sits in the top ten. Time point denoted: newly diagnosed GD, antithyroid drugs for less than 3 months. RNA extracted from PBMCs served as the sequencing template. These data are also associated with another study on T cells in Graves' hyperthyroidism and ophthalmopathy.

The sequences come from peripheral blood mononuclear cells (PBMCs), collected at new diagnosis, from a patient treated with antithyroid drugs. The receptors shown here come from a young woman with Graves disease.

This clonotype has ten or more counts. V is TRBV3-1 and J is TRBJ2-7, with D perhaps matching TRBD2 (5 bases). Per germline, CDR1 LGHDT and CDR2 YNNKEL (reference sequence). V lost 5 bases to trimming and J lost 2 bases, with 13 bases between them. This CDR3 comprises 14 residues. In DNA form, the CDR3 reads TGTGCCAGCAGCTCGATAGCGTACACCTACGAGCAGTACTTC. Translated, it gives CASSSIAYTYEQYF.

This clonotype occurred many times. This chain uses TRBV3-1 with TRBJ2-7; 7 bases are a match to TRBD1. CDR1 LGHDT and CDR2 YNNKEL come from the germline V gene (reference sequence). Trimming took 4 bases from V and 2 from J; bases not matched to a gene: 2. The CDR3 loop spans 13 amino acids. CDR3 sequence: CASSRQGTYEQYF. The CDR3 bases are TGTGCCAGCAGCCGACAGGGAACCTACGAGCAGTACTTC.

This clonotype was observed many times. V is TRBV2 and J is TRBJ1-5; D might be TRBD1 (6 bases). Between the trimmed V and J ends, which lost 6 bases and 7 bases, there was a span of 16 bases. The CDR3 spans 14 residues. The germline V gene encodes CDR1 SNHLY and CDR2 FYNNEI. The CDR3 region is CASSAGQSGQPQHF. In nucleotides, the CDR3 is TGTGCCAGCAGCGCCGGACAGTCGGGACAGCCCCAGCATTTT.

This clonotype was detected a few times. V is TRBV13 and J is TRBJ2-7; TRBD2 matches at 10 bases. V trimming: 3 bases; J trimming: 2 bases; junction bases outside the gene matches: 7. CDR3 length: 16 amino acids. CDR1 is PRHDT, CDR2 FYEKMQ, per germline (reference sequence). Written as DNA, the CDR3 is TGTGCCAGCAGCTTCATTTCCAGCGGGGGGGCCTACGAGCAGTACTTC. This codes for CASSFISSGGAYEQYF.

This clonotype was found many times. This chain uses TRBV28 with TRBJ1-4; no firm D call. Between the trimmed V and J ends, which lost 3 bases and 0 bases, there was a span of 20 bases. The CDR3 is 19 amino acids. Germline V gene lookup returns CDR1 MDHEN and CDR2 SYDVKM. In nucleotides, the CDR3 is TGTGCCAGCAGTTTCTCTCCAGGAGCAGAGGGAGCAACTAATGAAAAACTGTTTTTT. Its translation is CASSFSPGAEGATNEKLFF.

Comment on this clonotype: A much larger clone sits a single nucleotide away, making a read error possible. The chain recombines TRBV2 with TRBJ2-3; a possible D gene is TRBD2 (6 bases). Germline CDR1 is SNHLY and CDR2 is FYNNEI. The CDR3 runs to 15 residues. V was trimmed by 6 bases and J by 1 base, leaving 14 bases between them. CDR3 sequence: CASRKEGLCTDTQYF. The CDR3 coding sequence is TGTGCCAGCAGGAAGGAGGGACTCTGCACAGATACGCAGTATTTT.

The V and J genes are TRBV6-9 and TRBJ2-7; no definite D call. The CDR3 sequence is 15 residues long. Germline V gene sequence: CDR1 MNHGY, CDR2 SVAAGI. The ends were cut back, 3 bases at V and 6 bases at J, with 18 bases in the middle. The CDR3 DNA follows: TGTGCCAGCAGTTACAGTCTCGAACCACCACGCGAGCAGTACTTC. The encoded protein is CASSYSLEPPREQYF.

This clonotype was observed many times. V usage is TRBV3-1 and J usage is TRBJ1-2; D gene ambiguous. V lost 0 bases and J 7 bases, leaving 6 bases between the germline ends. The CDR3 contains 12 residues. Germline CDR1 and CDR2: LGHDT and YNNKEL (reference sequence). CDR3 sequence (DNA): TGTGCCAGCAGCCAAGATCTGGGTGGCTACACCTTC. Its translation: CASSQDLGGYTF. The whole variable domain, remainder taken from reference TRBV3-1 and TRBJ1-2, is DTAVSQTPKYLVTQMGNDKSIKCEQNLGHDTMYWYKQDSKKFLKIMFSYNNKELIINETVPNRFSPKSPDKAHLNLHINSLELGDSAVYFCASSQDLGGYTFGSGTRLTVV.

The table lists this clonotype with many counts. The V call is TRBV18, the J call TRBJ2-7; 8 bases are a match to TRBD1. The V segment lost 6 bases and the J segment 6 bases; nucleotides outside the gene matches: 4. CDR1 and CDR2 from the germline V gene are KGHSH and LQKENI. This CDR3 has 12 amino acids. Written as DNA, the CDR3 is TGTGCCAGCTCGGACAGGGTCGGCGAGCAGTACTTC. Residues: CASSDRVGEQYF. The full variable domain, completed using reference TRBV18 and TRBJ2-7, is NAGVMQNPRHLVRRRGQEARLRCSPMKGHSHVYWYRQLPEEGLKFMVYLQKENIIDESGMPKERFSAEFPKEGPSILRIQQVVRGDSAAYFCASSDRVGEQYFGPGTRLTVT.

This clonotype was detected only a few times. This chain links TRBV10-2 with TRBJ2-1; 10 bases align to TRBD2. The CDR3 is 15 amino acids. V trimming: 3 bases; J trimming: 5 bases; junction bases outside the gene matches: 4. The germline V gene encodes CDR1 WSHSY and CDR2 SAAADI. The CDR3 loop is CASSEWTSGNNEQFF. For the CDR3, the DNA is TGCGCCAGCAGTGAATGGACTAGCGGTAACAATGAGCAGTTCTTC.